This T cell receptor beta chain came from a study of T cell clones after liver transplantation. As for the study in general: As an antigen-independent comparator, third-party-reactive TCRbeta sequences came from pre-transplant mixed lymphocyte reactions. HCV positivity affected three of eight recipients; the rest lacked autoimmune or viral indications.

Profiling relied on immunoSEQ multiplex PCR, and the TCRdb table lists in-frame clones only, not all of them. The sample includes 65,000 to 70,000 clones, around 92% seen only once; the top ten take more than 0.85%. The CDR3 covers 15 residues. Germline assignment: CDR1 SGHAT and CDR2 FQNNGV. Trimming took 5 bases from V and 8 from J; bases not matched to a gene: 9. Unstimulated PBMCs were sorted into CD3+CD4+ and CD3+CD8+ populations. The chain uses TRBV11-2 and TRBJ1-4, with TRBD1 matching 9 bases. The clonotype was recovered from a human patient who received a liver transplant. A share of the T cells may be of graft donor origin. The input for sequencing was CD4+ T cells from blood, taken less than 26 months after liver transplant. Here the CDR3 DNA reads TGTGCCAGCAGCCGAACAGGGGGCGTAGGGGAAAAACTGTTTTTT. Translated, it gives CASSRTGGVGEKLFF.